What follows are 9 T cell receptor beta chains derived from one specimen sequenced in a study of T cells in Graves' hyperthyroidism and ophthalmopathy. Amplified TCR beta CDR3 regions came from RNA transcripts. Primed by the HTBI set, a first-round RT-PCR was run on the TCR CDR3. One entry per CDR3 protein, called by TCRdb with MiXCR from the multiplex PCR reads. The sample lists roughly 300,000 distinct CDR3 sequences; around a sixth were seen once. Specimen: blood. All receptors derive from a woman aged 50 to 60 with Graves' hyperthyroidism.

There are a few counts of this clonotype. V gene TRBV14 combines with J gene TRBJ2-7; 11 bases are shared with TRBD1. The CDR3 is made up of 15 amino acids. Trimming at V came to 1 base and at J to 4 bases, leaving 3 bases not matched to a gene. Looked up from germline, CDR1 is SGHDN and CDR2 is FVKESK. The CDR3 bases are TGTGCCAGCAGCCAAGGGACAGGGGGCCTTTACGAGCAGTACTTC. Translating gives CASSQGTGGLYEQYF.

This rearrangement joins TRBV15 to TRBJ2-7, with D perhaps TRBD1 or TRBD2 (6 bases each). The V end was cut by 0 bases, the J end by 7 bases, with 13 bases between. CDR3 size: 14 residues. Germline CDR1 LNHNV, CDR2 YYDKDF (reference sequence). The CDR3 region is CATSRDSGGLEQYV. CDR3 DNA sequence: TGTGCCACCAGCAGAGATTCCGGGGGCTTAGAGCAGTACGTC.

The rearrangement joins TRBV7-9 to TRBJ2-1, with D possibly being TRBD2 (6 bases). The CDR3 extends over 13 amino acids. The V gene's germline CDR1 is SEHNR and CDR2 FQNEAQ (reference sequence). Between the trimmed V and J ends, which lost 5 bases and 4 bases, there was a span of 9 bases. The CDR3 nucleotides read TGTGCCAGCAGCGCGGGACCATACAATGAGCAGTTCTTC. Translating gives CASSAGPYNEQFF.

The chain has TRBV24-1 and TRBJ2-5; unclear D gene. This CDR3 is built from 14 residues. CDR1 and CDR2 from the germline V gene are KGHDR and SFDVKD. V dropped 3 bases and J dropped 5 bases, with 12 bases sitting between them. The CDR3 DNA is TGTGCCACCAGTGATAGAAACGTGGCGGAGACCCAGTACTTC. Its translation is CATSDRNVAETQYF.

This CDR3 is CASSLKGGNTEAFF. The DNA for the CDR3 is TGTGCCAGCAGCTTAAAGGGGGGGAACACTGAAGCTTTCTTT. V and J are TRBV7-3 and TRBJ1-1; D may be TRBD1 (6 bases). CDR1 is SGHTA and CDR2 is FQGTGA in the germline V gene. The CDR3 is 14 amino acids. V was shortened by 1 base and J by 1 base, with 7 bases between the two germline ends. Full variable domain (missing parts from reference TRBV7-3 and TRBJ1-1): GAGVSQTPSNKVTEKGKYVELRCDPISGHTALYWYRQSLGQGPEFLIYFQGTGAADDSGLPNDRFFAVRPEGSVSTLKIQRTERGDSAVYLCASSLKGGNTEAFFGQGTRLTVV.

A few counts support this clonotype. The rearrangement joins TRBV6-1 to TRBJ2-2; 8 nucleotides align to TRBD1. Germline-derived CDR1 and CDR2 are MNHNS and SASEGT. V was pared by 5 bases and J by 5 bases, with 13 bases of the junction left unmatched. The CDR3 has 17 amino acids. CDR3 bases: TGTGCCAGCAGTTTAGAGAGGACAGGGAGATATACCGGGGAGCTGTTTTTT. Encoded protein: CASSLERTGRYTGELFF.

This clonotype showed up many times. V usage is TRBV30 and J usage is TRBJ1-1; D uncertain. V was shortened by 2 bases and J by 4 bases, with 11 bases between the two germline ends. This CDR3 spans 13 amino acids. Per the germline V gene, CDR1 is GTSNPN and CDR2 is SVGIG (reference sequence). In DNA, the CDR3 is TGTGCCTGGAGTTACGAGTTGGGCACTGAAGCTTTCTTT. Translation: CAWSYELGTEAFF. The full variable domain, with the rest looked up from reference TRBV30 and TRBJ1-1, is SQTIHQWPATLVQPVGSPLSLECTVEGTSNPNLYWYRQAAGRGLQLLFYSVGIGQISSEVPQNLSASRPQDRQFILSSKKLLLSDSGFYLCAWSYELGTEAFFGQGTRLTVV.

This clonotype was seen repeatedly, ten times or more. The rearrangement uses TRBV5-6 and TRBJ1-1, with D perhaps matching TRBD1 (5 bases). Per the germline V gene, CDR1 is SGHDT and CDR2 is YYEEEE. V was trimmed by 0 bases and J by 0 bases, leaving 12 bases between them. The CDR3 contains 16 residues. The CDR3 DNA is TGTGCCAGCAGCTTGGCAGCAGGGCTCGTGAACACTGAAGCTTTCTTT. Translation gives CASSLAAGLVNTEAFF.

The rearrangement joins TRBV20-1 to TRBJ2-3, with 11 bases that match TRBD1. This CDR3 contains 14 residues. Germline V gene sequence: CDR1 DFQATT, CDR2 SNEGSKA (reference sequence). With V trimmed by 6 bases and J by 4 bases, 6 bases remained unmatched. In DNA form, the CDR3 reads TGCAGTGCAACGGGACAGGGGGGCCCAGATACGCAGTATTTT. Translated, it gives CSATGQGGPDTQYF.